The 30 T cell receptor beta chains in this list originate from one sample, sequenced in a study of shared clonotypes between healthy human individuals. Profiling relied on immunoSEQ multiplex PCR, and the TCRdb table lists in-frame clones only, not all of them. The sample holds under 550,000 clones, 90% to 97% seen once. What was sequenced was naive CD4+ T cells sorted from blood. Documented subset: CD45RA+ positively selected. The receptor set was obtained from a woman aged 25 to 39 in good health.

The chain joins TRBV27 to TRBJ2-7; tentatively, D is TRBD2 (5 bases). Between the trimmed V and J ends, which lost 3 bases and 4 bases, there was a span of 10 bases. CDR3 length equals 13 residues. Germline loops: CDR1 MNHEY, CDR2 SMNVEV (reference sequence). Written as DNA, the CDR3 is TGTGCCAGCAGTTTTAGCGCGAGATACGAGCAGTACTTC. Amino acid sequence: CASSFSARYEQYF.

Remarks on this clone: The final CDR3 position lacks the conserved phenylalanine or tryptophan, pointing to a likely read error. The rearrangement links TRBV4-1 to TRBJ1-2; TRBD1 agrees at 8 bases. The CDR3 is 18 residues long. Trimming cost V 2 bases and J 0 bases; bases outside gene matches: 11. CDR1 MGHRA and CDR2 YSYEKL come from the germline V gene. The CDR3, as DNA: TGCGCCAGCAGCCAAACCGGGACAGGAATGTTACCTAACTATGGCTACACCCTC. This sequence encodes CASSQTGTGMLPNYGYTL.

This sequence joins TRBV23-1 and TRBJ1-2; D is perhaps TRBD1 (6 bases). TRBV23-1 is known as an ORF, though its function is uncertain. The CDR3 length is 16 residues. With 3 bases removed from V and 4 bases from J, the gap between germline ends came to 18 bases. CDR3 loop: CASSHYPTQGSYGYTF. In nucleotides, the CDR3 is TGCGCCAGCAGTCATTATCCCACGCAGGGGTCCTATGGCTACACCTTC.

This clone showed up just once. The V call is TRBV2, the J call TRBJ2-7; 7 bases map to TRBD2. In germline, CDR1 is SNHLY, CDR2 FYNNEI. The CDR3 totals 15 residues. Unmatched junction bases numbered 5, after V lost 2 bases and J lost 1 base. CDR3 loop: CASSEFREASYEQYF. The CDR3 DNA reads TGTGCCAGCAGTGAATTTCGGGAGGCTTCCTACGAGCAGTACTTC.

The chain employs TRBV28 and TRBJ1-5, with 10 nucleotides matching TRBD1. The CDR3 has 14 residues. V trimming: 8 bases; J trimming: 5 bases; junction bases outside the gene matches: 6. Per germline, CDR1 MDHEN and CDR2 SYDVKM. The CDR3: CASWDRGFDQPQHF. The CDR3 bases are TGTGCCAGCTGGGACAGGGGTTTCGATCAGCCCCAGCATTTT.

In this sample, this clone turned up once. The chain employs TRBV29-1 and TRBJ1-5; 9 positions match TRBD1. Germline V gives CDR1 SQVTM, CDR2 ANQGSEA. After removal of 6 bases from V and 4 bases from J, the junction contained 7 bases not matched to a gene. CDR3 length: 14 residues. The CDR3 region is CSVGEGTGNQPQHF. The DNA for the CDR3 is TGCAGCGTCGGAGAAGGGACAGGGAATCAGCCCCAGCATTTT.

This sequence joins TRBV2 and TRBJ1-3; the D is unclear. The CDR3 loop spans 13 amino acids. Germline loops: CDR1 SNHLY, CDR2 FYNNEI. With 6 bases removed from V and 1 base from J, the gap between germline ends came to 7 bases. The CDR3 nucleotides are TGTGCCAGCAGCCAAGATTCTGGAAACACCATATATTTT. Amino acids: CASSQDSGNTIYF.

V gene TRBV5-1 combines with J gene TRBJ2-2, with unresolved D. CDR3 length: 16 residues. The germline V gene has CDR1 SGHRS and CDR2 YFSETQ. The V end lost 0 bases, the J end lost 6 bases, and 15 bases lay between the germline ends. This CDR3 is CASSLVVFSVPGELFF. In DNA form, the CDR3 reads TGCGCCAGCAGCTTGGTAGTGTTTTCAGTACCCGGGGAGCTGTTTTTT.

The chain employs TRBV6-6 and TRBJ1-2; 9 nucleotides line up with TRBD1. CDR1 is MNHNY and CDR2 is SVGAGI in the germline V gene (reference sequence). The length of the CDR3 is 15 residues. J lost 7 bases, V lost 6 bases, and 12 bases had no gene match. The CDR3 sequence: CASSTTDRGLFGYTF. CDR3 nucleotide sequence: TGTGCCAGCAGCACTACGGACAGGGGTCTTTTTGGCTACACCTTC.

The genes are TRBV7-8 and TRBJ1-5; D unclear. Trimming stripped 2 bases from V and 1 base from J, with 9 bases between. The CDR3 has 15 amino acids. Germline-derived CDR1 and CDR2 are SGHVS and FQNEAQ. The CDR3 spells CASSLSGRSNQPQHF. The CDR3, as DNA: TGTGCCAGCAGCTTAAGTGGAAGGAGCAATCAGCCCCAGCATTTT.

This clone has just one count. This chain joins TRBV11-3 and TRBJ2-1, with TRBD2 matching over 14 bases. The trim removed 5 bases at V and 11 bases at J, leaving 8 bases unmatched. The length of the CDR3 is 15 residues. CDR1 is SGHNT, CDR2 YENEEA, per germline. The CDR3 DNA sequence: TGTGCCAGCAGCGTCGGGACTAGCGGGAGCCATAAGCAGTTCTTC. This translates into CASSVGTSGSHKQFF.

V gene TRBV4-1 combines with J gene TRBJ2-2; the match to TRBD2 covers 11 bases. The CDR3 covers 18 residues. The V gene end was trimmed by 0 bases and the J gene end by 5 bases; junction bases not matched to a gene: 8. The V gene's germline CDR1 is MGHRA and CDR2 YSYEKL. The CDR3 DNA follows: TGCGCCAGCAGCCAAGATTGGCAACTAGCGGGAGTAACCGGGGAGCTGTTTTTT. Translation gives CASSQDWQLAGVTGELFF.

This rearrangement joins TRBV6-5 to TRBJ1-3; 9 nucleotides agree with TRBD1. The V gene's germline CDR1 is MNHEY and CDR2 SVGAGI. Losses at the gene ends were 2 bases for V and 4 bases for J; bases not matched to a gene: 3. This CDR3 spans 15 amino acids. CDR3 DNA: TGTGCCAGCAGTTACGGGACAGGGTTCGGAAACACCATATATTTT. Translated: CASSYGTGFGNTIYF.

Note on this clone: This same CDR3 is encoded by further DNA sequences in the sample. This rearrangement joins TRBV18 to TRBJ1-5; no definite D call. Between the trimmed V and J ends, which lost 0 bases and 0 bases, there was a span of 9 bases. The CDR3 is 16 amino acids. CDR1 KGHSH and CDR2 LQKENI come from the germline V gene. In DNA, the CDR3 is TGTGCCAGCTCACCACCAGGAGCCTATAGCAATCAGCCCCAGCATTTT. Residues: CASSPPGAYSNQPQHF.

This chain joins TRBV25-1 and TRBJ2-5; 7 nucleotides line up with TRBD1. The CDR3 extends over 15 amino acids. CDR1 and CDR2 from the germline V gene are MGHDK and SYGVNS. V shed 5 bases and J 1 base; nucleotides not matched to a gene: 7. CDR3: CASSINRGFQETQYF. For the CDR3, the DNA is TGTGCCAGCAGTATTAACAGGGGCTTCCAAGAGACCCAGTACTTC.

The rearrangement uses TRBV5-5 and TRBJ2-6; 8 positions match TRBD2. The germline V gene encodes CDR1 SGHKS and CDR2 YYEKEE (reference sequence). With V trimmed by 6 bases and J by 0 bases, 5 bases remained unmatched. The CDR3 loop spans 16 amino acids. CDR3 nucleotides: TGTGCCAGCACCCAGCGGGGGAGCTCTGGGGCCAACGTCCTGACTTTC. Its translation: CASTQRGSSGANVLTF.

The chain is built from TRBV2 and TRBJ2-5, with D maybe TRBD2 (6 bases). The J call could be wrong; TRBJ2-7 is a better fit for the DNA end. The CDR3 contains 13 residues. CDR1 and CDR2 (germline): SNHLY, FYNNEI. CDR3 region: CASSGDWQVEQYF. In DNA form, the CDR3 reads TGTGCCAGCAGTGGGGACTGGCAGGTCGAGCAGTACTTC.

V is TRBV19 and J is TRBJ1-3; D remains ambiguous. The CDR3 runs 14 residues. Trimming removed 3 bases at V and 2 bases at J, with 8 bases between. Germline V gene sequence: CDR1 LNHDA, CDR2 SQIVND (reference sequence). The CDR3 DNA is TGTGCCAGTAGTATCCAGCCTCCTGGAAACACCATATATTTT. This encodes CASSIQPPGNTIYF.

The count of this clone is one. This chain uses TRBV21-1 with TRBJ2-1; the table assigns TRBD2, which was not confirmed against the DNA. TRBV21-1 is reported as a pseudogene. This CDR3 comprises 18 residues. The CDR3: CASSKEDSGGELYNEQFF. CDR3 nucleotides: TGTGCCAGCAGCAAAGAGGATAGCGGGGGGGAACTCTACAATGAGCAGTTCTTC.

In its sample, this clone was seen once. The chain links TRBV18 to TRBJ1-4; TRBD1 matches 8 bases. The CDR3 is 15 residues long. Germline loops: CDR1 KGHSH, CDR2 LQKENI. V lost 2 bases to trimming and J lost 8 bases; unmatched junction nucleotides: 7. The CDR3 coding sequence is TGTGCCAGCTCACCAGACGACAGGGGTGGGGAAAAACTGTTTTTT. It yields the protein CASSPDDRGGEKLFF. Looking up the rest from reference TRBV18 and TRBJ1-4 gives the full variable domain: NAGVMQNPRHLVRRRGQEARLRCSPMKGHSHVYWYRQLPEEGLKFMVYLQKENIIDESGMPKERFSAEFPKEGPSILRIQQVVRGDSAAYFCASSPDDRGGEKLFFGSGTQLSVL.

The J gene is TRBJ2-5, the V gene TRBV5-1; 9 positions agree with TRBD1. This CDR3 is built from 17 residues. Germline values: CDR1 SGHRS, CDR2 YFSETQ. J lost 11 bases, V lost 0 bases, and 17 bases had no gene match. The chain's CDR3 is CASSLEGTTGQGLKQYF. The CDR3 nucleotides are TGCGCCAGCAGCTTGGAAGGGACTACGGGACAGGGTTTAAAGCAGTACTTC.

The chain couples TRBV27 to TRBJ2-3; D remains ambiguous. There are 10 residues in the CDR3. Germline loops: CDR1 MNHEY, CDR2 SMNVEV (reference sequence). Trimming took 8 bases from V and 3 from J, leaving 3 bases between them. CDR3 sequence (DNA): TGTGCCAGCGGGACAGATACGCAGTATTTT. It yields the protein CASGTDTQYF.

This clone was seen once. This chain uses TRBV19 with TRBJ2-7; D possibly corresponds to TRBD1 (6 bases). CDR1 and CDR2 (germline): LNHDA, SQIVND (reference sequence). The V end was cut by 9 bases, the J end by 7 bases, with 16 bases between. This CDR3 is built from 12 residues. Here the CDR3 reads CARRQGLREQYF. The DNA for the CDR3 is TGTGCCAGGCGGCAGGGGTTAAGGGAGCAGTACTTC.

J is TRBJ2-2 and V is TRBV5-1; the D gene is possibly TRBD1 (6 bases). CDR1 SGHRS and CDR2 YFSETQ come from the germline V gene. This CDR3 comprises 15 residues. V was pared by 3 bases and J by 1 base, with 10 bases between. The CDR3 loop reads CASSSTTGNTGELFF. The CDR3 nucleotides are TGCGCCAGCAGCTCTACGACAGGGAACACCGGGGAGCTGTTTTTT. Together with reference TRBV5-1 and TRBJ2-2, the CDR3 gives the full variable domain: KAGVTQTPRYLIKTRGQQVTLSCSPISGHRSVSWYQQTPGQGLQFLFEYFSETQRNKGNFPGRFSGRQFSNSRSEMNVSTLELGDSALYLCASSSTTGNTGELFFGEGSRLTVL.

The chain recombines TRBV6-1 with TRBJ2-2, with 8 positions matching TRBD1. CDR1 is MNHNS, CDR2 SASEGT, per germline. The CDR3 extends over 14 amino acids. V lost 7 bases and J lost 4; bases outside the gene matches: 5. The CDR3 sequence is CASTDRGGTGELFF. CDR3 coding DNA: TGTGCCAGCACCGACAGGGGAGGCACCGGGGAGCTGTTTTTT.

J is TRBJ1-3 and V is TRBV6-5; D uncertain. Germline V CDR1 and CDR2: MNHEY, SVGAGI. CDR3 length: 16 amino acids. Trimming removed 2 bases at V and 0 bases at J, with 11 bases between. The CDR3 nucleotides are TGTGCCAGCAGTTACGATGGAGCCAACTCTGGAAACACCATATATTTT. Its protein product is CASSYDGANSGNTIYF.

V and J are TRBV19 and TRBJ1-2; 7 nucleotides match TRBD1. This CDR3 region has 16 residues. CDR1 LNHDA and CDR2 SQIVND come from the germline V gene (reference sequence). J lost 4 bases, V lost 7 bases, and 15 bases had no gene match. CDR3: CASTPNGLGQRYGYTF. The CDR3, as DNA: TGTGCCAGTACCCCAAATGGGCTGGGACAGCGCTATGGCTACACCTTC.

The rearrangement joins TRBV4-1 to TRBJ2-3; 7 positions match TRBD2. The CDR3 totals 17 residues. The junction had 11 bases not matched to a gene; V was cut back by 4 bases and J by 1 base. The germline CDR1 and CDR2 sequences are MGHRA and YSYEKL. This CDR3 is CASSLVVAGVRTDTQYF. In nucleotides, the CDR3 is TGCGCCAGCAGCCTGGTGGTTGCGGGAGTCCGCACAGATACGCAGTATTTT.

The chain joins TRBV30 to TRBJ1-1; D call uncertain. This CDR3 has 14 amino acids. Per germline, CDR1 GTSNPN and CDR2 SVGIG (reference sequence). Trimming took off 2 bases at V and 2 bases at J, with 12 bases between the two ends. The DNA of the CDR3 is TGTGCCTGGAGTTCTTCTGTGACTAACACTGAAGCTTTCTTT. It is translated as CAWSSSVTNTEAFF.

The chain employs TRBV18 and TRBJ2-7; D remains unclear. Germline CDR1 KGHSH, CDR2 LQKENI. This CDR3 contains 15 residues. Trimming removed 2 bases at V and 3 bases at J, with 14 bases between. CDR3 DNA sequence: TGTGCCAGCTCACCAAGGGAAAACAACTACTACGAGCAGTACTTC. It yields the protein CASSPRENNYYEQYF.